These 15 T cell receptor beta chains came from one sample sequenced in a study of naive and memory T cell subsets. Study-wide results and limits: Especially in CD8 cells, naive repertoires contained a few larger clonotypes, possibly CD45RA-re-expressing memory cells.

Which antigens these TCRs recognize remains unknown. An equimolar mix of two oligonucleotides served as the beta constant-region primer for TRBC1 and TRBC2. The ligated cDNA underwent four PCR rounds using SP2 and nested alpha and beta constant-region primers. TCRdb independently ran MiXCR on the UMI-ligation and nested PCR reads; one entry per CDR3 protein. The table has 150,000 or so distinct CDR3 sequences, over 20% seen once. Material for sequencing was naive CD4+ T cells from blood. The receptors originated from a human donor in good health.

CDR3 residues: CASSYPTGVAGAGELFF. The CDR3 DNA reads TGTGCCAGCAGTTACCCGACAGGGGTGGCAGGCGCCGGGGAGCTGTTTTTT. The V call is TRBV6-6, the J call TRBJ2-2; TRBD1 aligns across 8 bases. Losses at the gene ends were 2 bases for V and 6 bases for J; bases not matched to a gene: 11. The germline V gene encodes CDR1 MNHNY and CDR2 SVGAGI (reference sequence). The CDR3 totals 17 residues.

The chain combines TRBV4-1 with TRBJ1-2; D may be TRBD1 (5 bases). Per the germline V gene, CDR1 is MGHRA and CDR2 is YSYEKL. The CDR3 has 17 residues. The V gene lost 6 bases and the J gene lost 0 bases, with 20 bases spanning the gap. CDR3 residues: CASRGVGRTTANYGYTF. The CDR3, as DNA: TGCGCCAGCAGGGGGGTCGGACGGACTACAGCTAACTATGGCTACACCTTC.

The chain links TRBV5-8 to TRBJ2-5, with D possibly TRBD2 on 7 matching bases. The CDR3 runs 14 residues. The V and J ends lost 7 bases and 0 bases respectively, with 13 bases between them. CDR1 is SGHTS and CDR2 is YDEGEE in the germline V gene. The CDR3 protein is CASPRGGYQETQYF. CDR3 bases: TGTGCCAGCCCAAGGGGGGGGTACCAAGAGACCCAGTACTTC.

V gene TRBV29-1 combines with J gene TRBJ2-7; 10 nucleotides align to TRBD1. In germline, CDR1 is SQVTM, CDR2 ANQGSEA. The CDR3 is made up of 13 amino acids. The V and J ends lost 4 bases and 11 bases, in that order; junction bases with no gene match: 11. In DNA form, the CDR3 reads TGCAGCGTTGCTCACGCCGGGACAGGGGTAGAGTACTTC. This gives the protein CSVAHAGTGVEYF.

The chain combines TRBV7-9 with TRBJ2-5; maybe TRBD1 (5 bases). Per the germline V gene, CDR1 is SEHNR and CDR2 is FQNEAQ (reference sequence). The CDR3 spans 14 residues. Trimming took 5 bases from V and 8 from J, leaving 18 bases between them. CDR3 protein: CASSTRQTADTQYF. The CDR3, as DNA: TGTGCCAGCAGCACCCGACAGACCGCTGACACCCAGTACTTC.

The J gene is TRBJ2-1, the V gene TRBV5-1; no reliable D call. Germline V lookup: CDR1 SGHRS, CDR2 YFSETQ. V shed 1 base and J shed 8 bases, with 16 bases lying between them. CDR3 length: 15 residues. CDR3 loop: CASSLNAVAQDEQFF. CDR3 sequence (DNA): TGCGCCAGCAGCTTGAATGCCGTCGCTCAGGATGAGCAGTTCTTC.

The CDR3 here is CASRREMNTEAFF. The CDR3 bases are TGTGCCAGCAGGAGAGAGATGAACACTGAAGCTTTCTTT. This sequence joins TRBV6-4 and TRBJ1-1; no definite D call. Trimming left V 6 bases short and J 0 bases short, with 8 bases between. The CDR3 extends over 13 amino acids. Per germline, CDR1 MRHNA and CDR2 SNTAGT.

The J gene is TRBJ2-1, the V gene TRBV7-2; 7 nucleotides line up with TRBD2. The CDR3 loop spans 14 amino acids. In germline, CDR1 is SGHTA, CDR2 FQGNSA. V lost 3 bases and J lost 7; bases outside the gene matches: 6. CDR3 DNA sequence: TGTGCCAGCAGCTTGGGGAGGGCTCGGAATGAGCAGTTCTTC. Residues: CASSLGRARNEQFF. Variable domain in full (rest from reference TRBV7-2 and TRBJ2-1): GAGVSQSPSNKVTEKGKDVELRCDPISGHTALYWYRQSLGQGLEFLIYFQGNSAPDKSGLPSDRFSAERTGGSVSTLTIQRTQQEDSAVYLCASSLGRARNEQFFGPGTRLTVL.

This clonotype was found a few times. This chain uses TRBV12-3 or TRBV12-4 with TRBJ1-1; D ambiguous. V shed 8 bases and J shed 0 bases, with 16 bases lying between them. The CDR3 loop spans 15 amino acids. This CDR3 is CASSPTLALNTEAFF. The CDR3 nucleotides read TGTGCCAGCTCACCGACGCTGGCTCTGAACACTGAAGCTTTCTTT.

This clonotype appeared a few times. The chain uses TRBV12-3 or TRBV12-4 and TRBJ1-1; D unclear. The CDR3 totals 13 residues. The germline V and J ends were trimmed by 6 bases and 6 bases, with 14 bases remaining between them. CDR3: CASRPRVWAEAFF. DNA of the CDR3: TGTGCCAGCAGGCCGAGGGTATGGGCTGAAGCTTTCTTT.

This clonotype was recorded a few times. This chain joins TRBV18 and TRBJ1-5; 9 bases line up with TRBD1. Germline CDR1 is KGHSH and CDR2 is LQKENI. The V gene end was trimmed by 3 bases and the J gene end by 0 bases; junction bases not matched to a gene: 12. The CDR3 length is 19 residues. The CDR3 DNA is TGTGCCAGCTCACCCTCCGGACAGGGGCCGGGATATAGCAATCAGCCCCAGCATTTT. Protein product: CASSPSGQGPGYSNQPQHF.

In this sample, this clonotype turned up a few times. The CDR3 region is CASSEYLGGANTDTQYF. The CDR3 region has the DNA TGTGCCAGCAGTGAATACCTCGGAGGGGCCAACACAGATACGCAGTATTTT. The chain carries TRBV25-1 and TRBJ2-3, with a tentative D call TRBD2 (6 bases). Germline V gives CDR1 MGHDK, CDR2 SYGVNS. The CDR3 is 17 residues long. Trimming took 0 bases from V and 2 from J, leaving 15 bases between them.

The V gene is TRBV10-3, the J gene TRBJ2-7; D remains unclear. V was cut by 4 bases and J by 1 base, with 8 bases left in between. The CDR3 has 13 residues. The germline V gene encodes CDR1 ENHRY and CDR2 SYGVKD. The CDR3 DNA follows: TGTGCCATCAGTGTTAGCCCGTCCTACGAGCAGTACTTC. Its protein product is CAISVSPSYEQYF.

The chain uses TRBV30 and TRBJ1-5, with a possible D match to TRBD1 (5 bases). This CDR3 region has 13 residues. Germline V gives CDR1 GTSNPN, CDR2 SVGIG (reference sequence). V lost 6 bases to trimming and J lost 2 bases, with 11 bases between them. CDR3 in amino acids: CACQGSGNQPQHF. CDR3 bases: TGTGCCTGTCAGGGATCGGGCAATCAGCCCCAGCATTTT. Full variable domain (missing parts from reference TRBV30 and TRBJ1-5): SQTIHQWPATLVQPVGSPLSLECTVEGTSNPNLYWYRQAAGRGLQLLFYSVGIGQISSEVPQNLSASRPQDRQFILSSKKLLLSDSGFYLCACQGSGNQPQHFGDGTRLSIL.

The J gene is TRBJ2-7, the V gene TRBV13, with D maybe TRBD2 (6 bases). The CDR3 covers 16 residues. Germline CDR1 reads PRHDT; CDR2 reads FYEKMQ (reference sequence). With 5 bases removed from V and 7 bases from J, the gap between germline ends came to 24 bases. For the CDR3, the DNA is TGTGCCAGCAGCCCTCGGAGGGTTCCCGGATTGCGGGAGCAGTACTTC. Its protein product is CASSPRRVPGLREQYF. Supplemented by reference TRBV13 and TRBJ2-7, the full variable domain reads AAGVIQSPRHLIKEKRETATLKCYPIPRHDTVYWYQQGPGQDPQFLISFYEKMQSDKGSIPDRFSAQQFSDYHSELNMSSLELGDSALYFCASSPRRVPGLREQYFGPGTRLTVT.